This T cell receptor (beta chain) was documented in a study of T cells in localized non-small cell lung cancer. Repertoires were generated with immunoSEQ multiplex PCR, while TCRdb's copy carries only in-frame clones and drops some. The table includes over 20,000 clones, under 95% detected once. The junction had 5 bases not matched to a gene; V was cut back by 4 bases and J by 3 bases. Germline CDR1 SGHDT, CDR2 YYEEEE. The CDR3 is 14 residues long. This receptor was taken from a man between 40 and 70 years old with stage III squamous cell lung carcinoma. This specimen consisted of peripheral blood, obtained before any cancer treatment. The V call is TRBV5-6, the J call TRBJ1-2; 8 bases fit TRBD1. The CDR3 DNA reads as TGTGCCAGCAGCCGAGGACAGGGCGACTATGGCTACACCTTC. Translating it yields CASSRGQGDYGYTF. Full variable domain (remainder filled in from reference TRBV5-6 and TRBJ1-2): DAGVTQSPTHLIKTRGQQVTLRCSPKSGHDTVSWYQQALGQGPQFIFQYYEEEERQRGNFPDRFSGHQFPNYSSELNVNALLLGDSALYLCASSRGQGDYGYTFGSGTRLTVV.